This TCR beta chain comes out of a study of cytomegalovirus exposure and HLA in healthy donors. Study observations and caveats: In vitro experiments confirmed that three CMV-associated chains were specific for CMV antigens. Reportedly, cytomegalovirus status was diagnosed with high sensitivity and specificity.

As for this clone: Its target is unknown.

Germline CDR1 is MNHEY and CDR2 is SMNVEV (reference sequence). CDR3 length: 13 residues. Trimming left V 7 bases short and J 4 bases short, with 13 bases between. This table comes from immunoSEQ multiplex PCR, and its TCRdb copy is limited to in-frame clones, with some not included. Of more than 200,000 clones in the sample, less than 95% were seen once. The genes are TRBV27 and TRBJ1-1; D is perhaps TRBD1 (6 bases). The sample taken for sequencing was PBMCs. This TCR was sampled from a woman between 25 and 40 years old in good health and CMV-seronegative. CDR3: CASMEGEGTEAFF. CDR3 nucleotide sequence: TGTGCCAGCATGGAGGGGGAAGGCACTGAAGCTTTCTTT.